The 5 T cell receptor beta chains in this list originate from one sample, sequenced in a study of T-cell reconstitution after alpha-beta-depleted transplantation in children. The authors prepared the TCRbeta library with unique molecular identifiers. TCRdb fed the PCR reads into MiXCR, producing one record per CDR3 protein. The sample holds about 400,000 distinct CDR3 sequences, approximately 12% seen once. The input for sequencing was PBMCs, taken from the stem cell graft. These receptors were collected from a human donor who donated a stem cell graft to a child with Fanconi anemia.

The chain couples TRBV11-2 to TRBJ2-3; TRBD2 matches at 12 bases. CDR3 length equals 16 residues. V dropped 6 bases and J dropped 4; count of bases not matched to a gene: 8. CDR1 SGHAT and CDR2 FQNNGV come from the germline V gene. The CDR3 DNA sequence: TGTGCCAGCAGTCTTACTAGCGGGGGGCCCCCAGATACGCAGTATTTT. It translates to CASSLTSGGPPDTQYF.

This clonotype occurred a few times. The chain employs TRBV3-1 and TRBJ2-5; 7 nucleotides match TRBD1. The germline V gene has CDR1 LGHDT and CDR2 YNNKEL (reference sequence). Trimming took 3 bases from V and 5 from J; bases not matched to a gene: 9. The CDR3 is 15 amino acids. CDR3 sequence reads: CASSQGRGITETQYF. In DNA form, the CDR3 reads TGTGCCAGCAGCCAGGGCAGGGGGATAACGGAGACCCAGTACTTC.

This clonotype occurred a few times. The chain uses TRBV5-1 and TRBJ1-2; 7 bases fit TRBD1. J lost 7 bases, V lost 4 bases, and 10 bases had no gene match. The CDR3 contains 14 residues. The germline gives CDR1 SGHRS, CDR2 YFSETQ. The CDR3 loop reads CASSLRQGSAGYTF. The DNA of the CDR3 is TGCGCCAGCAGCCTCAGACAGGGATCGGCTGGCTACACCTTC. The full variable domain, in which reference TRBV5-1 and TRBJ1-2 provide the parts outside the CDR3, is KAGVTQTPRYLIKTRGQQVTLSCSPISGHRSVSWYQQTPGQGLQFLFEYFSETQRNKGNFPGRFSGRQFSNSRSEMNVSTLELGDSALYLCASSLRQGSAGYTFGSGTRLTVV.

J is TRBJ2-2 and V is TRBV6-5; D is unresolved. V was trimmed by 8 bases and J by 8 bases, leaving 6 bases between them. CDR3 size: 10 residues. CDR1 and CDR2 from the germline V gene are MNHEY and SVGAGI. CDR3 loop: CASGRGELFF. The CDR3 DNA reads as TGTGCCAGCGGTCGGGGGGAGCTGTTTTTT.

This chain joins TRBV10-1 and TRBJ2-1, with D unresolved. Deletions cut 2 bases from V and 3 bases from J, with 5 bases between. CDR3 length: 13 amino acids. CDR1 is WNHNN, CDR2 SYGVQD, per germline (reference sequence). The CDR3 DNA reads as TGCGCCAGCAGTGAGAACAGCTACAATGAGCAGTTCTTC. Protein product: CASSENSYNEQFF.